This paragraph covers one TCR beta chain sequence. Its antigen is currently unknown. This sample is drawn from a study of response to subunit inactivated influenza vaccine. Study-wide findings and caveats: Authors suggested few new T cells are recruited by each seasonal influenza vaccination.

TCRdb re-analysed the RT-PCR reads in MiXCR, keeping a single row per CDR3 protein. The sample shows about 800,000 distinct CDR3 sequences, 21% of them seen only once. Sequenced here: PBMCs from blood, sampled roughly 5 days after vaccination. The clonotype originates from a man aged 45-60 years who received an inactivated influenza vaccine.

DNA of the CDR3: TGCGCCAGCAGCCAAGTCTCCAGTAGCAATCAGCCCCAGCATTTT. Its translation is CASSQVSSSNQPQHF. The chain carries TRBV4-1 and TRBJ1-5; no reliable D call. The CDR3 spans 15 residues. The germline V gene encodes CDR1 MGHRA and CDR2 YSYEKL. The V end lost 1 base, the J end lost 0 bases, and 7 bases lay between the germline ends.